A single sample is the source of the 5 T cell receptor beta chains below, sequenced in a study of T cells in Graves' hyperthyroidism and ophthalmopathy. What was amplified from RNA transcripts were TCR beta CDR3 regions. The primer set for the first-round RT-PCR of the TCR CDR3 was HTBI. TCRdb called the multiplex PCR reads again in MiXCR, with one record for every CDR3 protein. The table lists 550,000 to 800,000 distinct CDR3 sequences, 15% to 20% of them singletons. What was sequenced was blood. Receptors originate from a man in his fifties with Graves' hyperthyroidism.

This clonotype came up many times. CDR3 loop: CASSYTGVNTEAFF. The CDR3 DNA follows: TGTGCCAGCAGTTACACAGGGGTGAACACTGAAGCTTTCTTT. The chain couples TRBV6-5 to TRBJ1-1; 7 bases are shared with TRBD1. Germline lookup yields CDR1 MNHEY and CDR2 SVGAGI. The CDR3 runs to 14 residues. Trimming at V came to 2 bases and at J to 0 bases, leaving 0 bases not matched to a gene.

This clonotype was counted many times. V usage is TRBV11-2 and J usage is TRBJ2-3; 10 bases agree with TRBD2. Germline CDR1 SGHAT, CDR2 FQNNGV. V was clipped by 5 bases and J by 4 bases; unmatched bases: 6. The CDR3 runs to 15 residues. The CDR3 sequence: CASSRGTSVSDTQYF. The CDR3 DNA reads as TGTGCCAGCAGCCGAGGGACTAGCGTTTCAGATACGCAGTATTTT.

This clonotype was counted only a few times. This sequence joins TRBV12-3 or TRBV12-4 and TRBJ2-7; D call uncertain. The CDR3 covers 14 residues. The V end lost 4 bases, the J end lost 2 bases, and 12 bases lay between the germline ends. CDR3 DNA: TGTGCCAGCAGTTCCACCCTCACCCCCTACGAGCAGTACTTC. This translates into CASSSTLTPYEQYF.

This clonotype came up a few times. This sequence joins TRBV18 and TRBJ1-5, with TRBD1 matching over 7 bases. Trimming at V came to 5 bases and at J to 7 bases, leaving 8 bases not matched to a gene. The CDR3 length is 14 residues. CDR1 is KGHSH and CDR2 is LQKENI in the germline V gene. CDR3 loop: CASSEGARGQPQHF. Here the CDR3 DNA reads TGTGCCAGCTCAGAGGGGGCGCGGGGCCAGCCCCAGCATTTT.

V and J are TRBV30 and TRBJ2-3, with D hard to call. The CDR3 extends over 11 amino acids. The germline gives CDR1 GTSNPN, CDR2 SVGIG (reference sequence). The ends were cut back, 2 bases at V and 7 bases at J, with 7 bases in the middle. The CDR3 sequence: CAWSSRYTQYF. The CDR3 DNA sequence: TGTGCCTGGAGTTCCAGATATACGCAGTATTTT.